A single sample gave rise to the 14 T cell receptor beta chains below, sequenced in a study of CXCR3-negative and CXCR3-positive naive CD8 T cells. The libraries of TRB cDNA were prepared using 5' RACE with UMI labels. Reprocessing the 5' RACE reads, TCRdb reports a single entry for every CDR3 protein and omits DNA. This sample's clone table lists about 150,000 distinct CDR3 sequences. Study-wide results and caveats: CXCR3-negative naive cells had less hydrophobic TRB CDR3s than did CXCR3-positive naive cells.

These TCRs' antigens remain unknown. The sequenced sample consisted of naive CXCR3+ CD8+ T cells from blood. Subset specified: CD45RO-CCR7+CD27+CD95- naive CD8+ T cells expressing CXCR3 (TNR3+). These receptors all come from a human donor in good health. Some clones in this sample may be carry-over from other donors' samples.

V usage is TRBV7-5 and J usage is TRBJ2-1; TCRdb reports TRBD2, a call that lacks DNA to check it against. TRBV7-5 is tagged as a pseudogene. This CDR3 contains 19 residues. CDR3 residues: CISVSEARLGLAGPNEQFF.

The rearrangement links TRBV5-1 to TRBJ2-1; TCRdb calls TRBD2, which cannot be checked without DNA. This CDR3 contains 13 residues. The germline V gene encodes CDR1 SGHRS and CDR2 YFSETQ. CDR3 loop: CASYAGTRHEQFF.

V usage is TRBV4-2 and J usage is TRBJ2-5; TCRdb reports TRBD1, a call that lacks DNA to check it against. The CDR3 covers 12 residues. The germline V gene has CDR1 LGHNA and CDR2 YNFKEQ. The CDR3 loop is CASSQTSGAQYF.

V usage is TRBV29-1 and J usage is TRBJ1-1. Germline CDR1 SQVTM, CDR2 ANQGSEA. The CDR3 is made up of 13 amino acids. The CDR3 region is CSVDPNLKTEAFF.

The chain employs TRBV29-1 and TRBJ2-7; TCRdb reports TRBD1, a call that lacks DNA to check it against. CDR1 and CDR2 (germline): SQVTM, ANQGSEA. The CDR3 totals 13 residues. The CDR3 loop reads CSAKTGAAYEQYF.

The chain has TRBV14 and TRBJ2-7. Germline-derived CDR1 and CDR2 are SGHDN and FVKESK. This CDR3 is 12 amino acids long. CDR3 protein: CASSQDGYEQYF.

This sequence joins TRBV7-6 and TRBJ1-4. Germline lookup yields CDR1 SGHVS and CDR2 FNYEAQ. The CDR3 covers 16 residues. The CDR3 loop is CASSLAAVATNEKLFF.

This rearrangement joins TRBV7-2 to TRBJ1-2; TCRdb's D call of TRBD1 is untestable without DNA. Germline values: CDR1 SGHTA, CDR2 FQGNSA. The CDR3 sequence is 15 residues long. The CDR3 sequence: CASSFPGQGLEGYTF.

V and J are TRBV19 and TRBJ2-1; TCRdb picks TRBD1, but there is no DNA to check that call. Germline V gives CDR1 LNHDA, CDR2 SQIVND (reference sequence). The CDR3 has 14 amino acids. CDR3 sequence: CASNIGTANNEQFF.

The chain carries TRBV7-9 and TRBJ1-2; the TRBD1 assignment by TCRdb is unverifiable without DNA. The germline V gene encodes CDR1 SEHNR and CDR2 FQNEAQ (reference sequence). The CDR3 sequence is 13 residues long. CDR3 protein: CASSLEGVYGYTF.

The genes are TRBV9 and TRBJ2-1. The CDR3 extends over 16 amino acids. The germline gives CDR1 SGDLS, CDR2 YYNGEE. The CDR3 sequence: CASSVDDGGYYNEQFF.

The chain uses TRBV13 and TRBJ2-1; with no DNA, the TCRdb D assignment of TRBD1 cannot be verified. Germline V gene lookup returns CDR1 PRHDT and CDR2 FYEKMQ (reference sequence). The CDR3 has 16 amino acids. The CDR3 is CASSLLGGSSYNEQFF.

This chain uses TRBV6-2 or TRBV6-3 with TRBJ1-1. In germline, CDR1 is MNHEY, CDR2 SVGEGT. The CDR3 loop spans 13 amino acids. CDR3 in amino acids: CASSAAENTEDFF.

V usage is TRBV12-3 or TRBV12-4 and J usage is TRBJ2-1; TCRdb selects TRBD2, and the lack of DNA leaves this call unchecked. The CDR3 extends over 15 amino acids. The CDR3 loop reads CASSLLAGASNEQFF.